This record looks at one TCR beta chain sequence and its context. The V gene's germline CDR1 is SGDLS and CDR2 YYNGEE. V was trimmed by 1 base and J by 7 bases, leaving 14 bases between them. This CDR3 contains 14 residues. 60 Vbeta and 13 Jbeta primers were used in PCR. Clones were sequenced by immunoSEQ multiplex PCR, and TCRdb holds only the in-frame ones, with some missing. The sample contains some 100,000 clones, around three quarters of which appear only once. This sample was included in a study of cytomegalovirus exposure and HLA in healthy donors. This TCR derives from a man aged 40-50 years in good health and CMV-seronegative. V usage is TRBV9 and J usage is TRBJ1-2, with a tentative D call TRBD1 (5 bases). Input material: PBMCs. CDR3: CASSVSGGVFGYTF. The CDR3 DNA sequence: TGTGCCAGCAGCGTATCGGGGGGGGTTTTTGGCTACACCTTC.